A single sample is the source of the 11 T cell receptor beta chains below, sequenced in a study of blood T cell repertoires in COVID-19. Produced via immunoSEQ multiplex PCR; TCRdb's table is partial and in-frame only. The sample records about 290,000 clones, approximately 86% being singletons. Sequenced: peripheral blood. The receptors were gathered from a woman in her 50s with active or convalescent COVID-19.

The chain employs TRBV6-1 and TRBJ2-3, with D possibly being TRBD2 (6 bases). The V end lost 2 bases, the J end lost 3 bases, and 21 bases lay between the germline ends. The CDR3 totals 18 residues. Germline assignment: CDR1 MNHNS and CDR2 SASEGT. CDR3 nucleotide sequence: TGTGCCAGCAGTGAATCTGACTCATGGGGGGAGGTGACAGATACGCAGTATTTT. Amino acids: CASSESDSWGEVTDTQYF.

This clone was counted a single time. V and J are TRBV7-9 and TRBJ2-7; the D gene is possibly TRBD1 (6 bases). V was clipped by 0 bases and J by 2 bases, with 11 bases between them. The CDR3 runs 15 residues. The germline V gene encodes CDR1 SEHNR and CDR2 FQNEAQ (reference sequence). The CDR3 nucleotides are TGTGCCAGCAGCTTAGCTCAGGGGCCTACCTACGAGCAGTACTTC. Its translation: CASSLAQGPTYEQYF. The full variable domain, completed using reference TRBV7-9 and TRBJ2-7, is DTGVSQNPRHKITKRGQNVTFRCDPISEHNRLYWYRQTLGQGPEFLTYFQNEAQLEKSRLLSDRFSAERPKGSFSTLEIQRTEQGDSAMYLCASSLAQGPTYEQYFGPGTRLTVT.

The CDR3 DNA follows: TGTGCCAGTAGTATCGGGACAGGGGGCTCGGTCTACGAGCAGTACTTC. Protein product: CASSIGTGGSVYEQYF. This sequence joins TRBV19 and TRBJ2-7; TRBD1 aligns across 12 bases. CDR3 length: 16 amino acids. In germline, CDR1 is LNHDA, CDR2 SQIVND (reference sequence). The J segment lost 3 bases and the V segment lost 3 bases, leaving 6 bases of the junction unmatched. The full variable domain, its missing parts supplied by reference TRBV19 and TRBJ2-7, is DGGITQSPKYLFRKEGQNVTLSCEQNLNHDAMYWYRQDPGQGLRLIYYSQIVNDFQKGDIAEGYSVSREKKESFPLTVTSAQKNPTAFYLCASSIGTGGSVYEQYFGPGTRLTVT.

This clone occurred once. This chain uses TRBV9 with TRBJ1-4; no reliable D call. The germline gives CDR1 SGDLS, CDR2 YYNGEE. Trimming cost V 1 base and J 6 bases, with 10 bases left between them. This CDR3 comprises 14 residues. The CDR3 loop is CASSVMAGDEKLFF. The CDR3 DNA sequence: TGTGCCAGCAGCGTAATGGCAGGCGATGAAAAACTGTTTTTT.

This clone was recorded once. The chain joins TRBV19 to TRBJ2-1; D ambiguous. CDR1 and CDR2 (germline): LNHDA, SQIVND (reference sequence). V was shortened by 0 bases and J by 10 bases, with 10 bases between the two germline ends. The CDR3 has 13 residues. This CDR3 reads CASSIEPTLEQFF. The CDR3, as DNA: TGTGCCAGTAGTATAGAACCCACCCTAGAGCAGTTCTTC.

This clone was recorded once. The chain carries TRBV13 and TRBJ2-7; 13 bases match TRBD2. Germline V lookup: CDR1 PRHDT, CDR2 FYEKMQ (reference sequence). CDR3 length equals 15 residues. J gave up 3 bases and V 5 bases, and 4 bases lay outside the gene matches. CDR3 loop: CASSPWTSGSYEQYF. The CDR3 region has the DNA TGTGCCAGCAGCCCATGGACTAGCGGGAGCTACGAGCAGTACTTC.

J is TRBJ2-6 and V is TRBV27; D may be TRBD2 (5 bases). The CDR3 sequence is 15 residues long. V was cut by 4 bases and J by 0 bases, with 7 bases left in between. In germline, CDR1 is MNHEY, CDR2 SMNVEV (reference sequence). The CDR3 DNA is TGTGCCAGCAGTTCCAGCGGCTCTGGGGCCAACGTCCTGACTTTC. It yields the protein CASSSSGSGANVLTF.

This rearrangement joins TRBV4-1 to TRBJ2-7; perhaps TRBD1 as D (6 bases). Germline CDR1 MGHRA, CDR2 YSYEKL. V was shortened by 5 bases and J by 0 bases, with 11 bases between the two germline ends. This CDR3 has 14 residues. CDR3 sequence: CASSDQGGSYEQYF. The DNA for the CDR3 is TGCGCCAGCAGCGATCAAGGGGGCTCCTACGAGCAGTACTTC.

This sequence joins TRBV5-5 and TRBJ1-5; 8 nucleotides match TRBD1. Looked up from germline, CDR1 is SGHKS and CDR2 is YYEKEE (reference sequence). J lost 6 bases, V lost 6 bases, and 5 bases had no gene match. The CDR3 extends over 13 amino acids. The CDR3: CASKTGDGQPQHF. CDR3 nucleotide sequence: TGTGCCAGCAAGACAGGGGACGGTCAGCCCCAGCATTTT.

Worth noting for this clone: The same CDR3 arises from other DNA sequences in this sample as well. The chain recombines TRBV5-1 with TRBJ2-5; 7 nucleotides line up with TRBD1. Losses at the gene ends were 4 bases for V and 2 bases for J; bases not matched to a gene: 5. CDR1 SGHRS and CDR2 YFSETQ come from the germline V gene. CDR3 size: 14 residues. CDR3 DNA sequence: TGCGCCAGCAGCAGGGGACAGCGTCAAGAGACCCAGTACTTC. Translating it yields CASSRGQRQETQYF.

The chain is built from TRBV4-2 and TRBJ1-2, with D tentatively TRBD1 (5 bases). Trimming pared 4 bases from V and 0 bases from J, leaving 21 bases between. Looked up from germline, CDR1 is LGHNA and CDR2 is YNFKEQ. The CDR3 is 18 residues long. The CDR3: CASSRILTGTGANYGYTF. The CDR3 coding sequence is TGTGCCAGCAGCCGGATTCTCACCGGGACTGGAGCTAACTATGGCTACACCTTC.